The 10 T cell receptor beta chains below come from one sample, sequenced in a study of T cells in Graves' hyperthyroidism and ophthalmopathy. It was RNA transcripts that yielded the amplified TCR beta CDR3 regions. Initially, a first-round RT-PCR of the TCR CDR3 employed the HTBI primer set. TCRdb passed the multiplex PCR reads through MiXCR, listing each CDR3 protein once. Of 600,000 or so distinct CDR3 sequences in the sample, approximately 14% were seen once. The source material was blood. Every receptor here comes from a woman aged 18-29 years with Graves' ophthalmopathy.

This clonotype was counted many times. The chain combines TRBV27 with TRBJ2-7; D ambiguous. V shed 8 bases and J shed 4 bases, with 12 bases lying between them. CDR3 length equals 12 residues. Germline-derived CDR1 and CDR2 are MNHEY and SMNVEV (reference sequence). CDR3 sequence reads: CASASTLYEQYF. CDR3 DNA: TGTGCCAGCGCCAGCACCCTTTACGAGCAGTACTTC.

The sample holds many counts of this clonotype. The chain employs TRBV11-2 and TRBJ2-4, with D possibly matching TRBD1 (5 bases). Germline V gene data show CDR1 as SGHAT and CDR2 as FQNNGV. The CDR3 has 15 residues. Trimming shortened V by 5 bases and J by 8 bases, and 19 bases separated the two germline ends. CDR3 bases: TGTGCCAGCAGCAACACAATCCTTGTCAGGGACATTCAGTACTTC. Protein sequence: CASSNTILVRDIQYF. The full variable domain, its missing parts supplied by reference TRBV11-2 and TRBJ2-4, is EAGVAQSPRYKIIEKRQSVAFWCNPISGHATLYWYQQILGQGPKLLIQFQNNGVVDDSQLPKDRFSAERLKGVDSTLKIQPAKLEDSAVYLCASSNTILVRDIQYFGAGTRLSVL.

This clonotype has only one observation. This chain uses TRBV7-3 with TRBJ2-7; 12 bases fit TRBD2. The V gene end was trimmed by 5 bases and the J gene end by 3 bases; junction bases not matched to a gene: 8. CDR3 length: 16 residues. CDR1 is SGHTA and CDR2 is FQGTGA in the germline V gene. The CDR3 DNA is TGTGCCAGCAGCCCGGGGACTAGCGGGCTAAACTACGAGCAGTACTTC. Residues: CASSPGTSGLNYEQYF.

This clonotype was counted ten times or more. This rearrangement joins TRBV2 to TRBJ1-5; D is possibly TRBD1 (5 bases). Germline loops: CDR1 SNHLY, CDR2 FYNNEI. V was trimmed by 7 bases and J by 3 bases, leaving 10 bases between them. The CDR3 runs 13 residues. The CDR3 DNA reads TGTGCCAGCATGGTACAGGCCAATCAGCCCCAGCATTTT. This gives the protein CASMVQANQPQHF.

This clonotype was observed many times. The chain recombines TRBV7-9 with TRBJ2-1, with a tentative D call TRBD1 (5 bases). Germline values: CDR1 SEHNR, CDR2 FQNEAQ (reference sequence). The CDR3 totals 14 residues. Trimming took off 5 bases at V and 10 bases at J, with 18 bases between the two ends. The CDR3 loop is CASSPPGRAGEQFF. The CDR3 nucleotides are TGTGCCAGCAGCCCGCCGGGCCGAGCAGGGGAGCAGTTCTTC.

This clonotype showed up just a few times. Given a much more abundant clone one base away, this may be a read error. The CDR3 reads CASSGTATDTQYF. Written as DNA, the CDR3 is TGTGCCAGCAGCGGGACAGCCACAGATACGCAGTATTTT. The chain recombines TRBV7-3 with TRBJ2-3; 7 nucleotides agree with TRBD1. Looked up from germline, CDR1 is SGHTA and CDR2 is FQGTGA. V lost 5 bases to trimming and J lost 2 bases; unmatched junction nucleotides: 1. This CDR3 is 13 amino acids long.

In this sample, this clonotype turned up many times. This rearrangement joins TRBV12-3 or TRBV12-4 to TRBJ2-1, with D perhaps being TRBD1 or TRBD2 (6 bases each). V dropped 5 bases and J dropped 0 bases, with 17 bases sitting between them. This CDR3 contains 17 residues. In DNA form, the CDR3 reads TGTGCCAGCAGTCTCTTCGGGGGCCCTAGCTCCTACAATGAGCAGTTCTTC. This sequence encodes CASSLFGGPSSYNEQFF.

This clonotype was seen ten or more times. The chain is built from TRBV27 and TRBJ2-3, with TRBD1 as a possible D gene (6 bases). Deletions cut 4 bases from V and 6 bases from J, with 8 bases between. The CDR3 has 12 residues. In germline, CDR1 is MNHEY, CDR2 SMNVEV (reference sequence). CDR3 DNA sequence: TGTGCCAGCAGTTCCCAGGGGGATACGCAGTATTTT. This encodes CASSSQGDTQYF.

This clonotype was observed a handful of times. At one end, the junction sequence differs from germline, possibly due to a read error. V is TRBV7-2 and J is TRBJ1-4; 7 bases are a match to TRBD1. CDR3 length: 14 residues. Germline V gene sequence: CDR1 SGHTA, CDR2 FQGNSA. CDR3 in amino acids: CASRQGTTDEKLFF. CDR3 nucleotides: TGTGCCAGCAGACAGGGGACAACTGATGAAAAACTGTTTTTT.

This clonotype was recorded many times. The chain combines TRBV7-2 with TRBJ2-1, with 13 bases that match TRBD2. The CDR3 has 17 residues. Trimming at V came to 0 bases and at J to 4 bases, leaving 3 bases not matched to a gene. The germline gives CDR1 SGHTA, CDR2 FQGNSA. This CDR3 reads CASSLAPTSGRYNEQFF. In nucleotides, the CDR3 is TGTGCCAGCAGCTTAGCACCGACTAGCGGGAGGTACAATGAGCAGTTCTTC. Combining the CDR3 with reference TRBV7-2 and TRBJ2-1 gives the whole variable domain GAGVSQSPSNKVTEKGKDVELRCDPISGHTALYWYRQSLGQGLEFLIYFQGNSAPDKSGLPSDRFSAERTGGSVSTLTIQRTQQEDSAVYLCASSLAPTSGRYNEQFFGPGTRLTVL.